The clone carrying this TCR beta chain was detected many times. These data belong to a study of T cell repertoires in cytomegalovirus infection. TCRdb redid the calling of the reads with MiXCR, one entry per CDR3 protein. The data contain approximately 260,000 distinct CDR3 sequences, more than 15% of them singletons. This CDR3 is 15 amino acids long. V dropped 3 bases and J dropped 8 bases, with 18 bases sitting between them. The germline gives CDR1 SGHRS, CDR2 YFSETQ. V is TRBV5-1 and J is TRBJ2-1; no clear D gene. The TCR was taken from a human donor in good health (CMV status not recorded). Some clones in this sample may be carry-over from other donors' samples. What was sequenced was CD8+ T cells from PBMCs. In DNA form, the CDR3 reads TGCGCCAGCAGCTACCGGATCTGGCCGGCGGATGAGCAGTTCTTC. Amino acid sequence: CASSYRIWPADEQFF.